The 12 T cell receptor beta chains below were found in one sample sequenced in a study of response to subunit inactivated influenza vaccine. Each CDR3 protein gets one entry after TCRdb re-called the RT-PCR reads with MiXCR. The sample records hundreds of thousands of distinct CDR3 sequences, 13% to 15% being singletons. The material sequenced was PBMCs from blood, taken 14 to 15 days before vaccination. These receptors all come from a middle-aged man who received an inactivated influenza vaccine.

The chain uses TRBV5-1 and TRBJ2-7; D is unclear. Germline V lookup: CDR1 SGHRS, CDR2 YFSETQ. Trimming removed 0 bases from V and 6 bases from J, with 10 bases in between. The CDR3 runs to 13 residues. This CDR3 is CASSLERVSEQYF. The CDR3 DNA sequence: TGCGCCAGCAGCTTGGAAAGGGTATCCGAGCAGTACTTC.

This clonotype showed up just a few times. This chain connects TRBV19 to TRBJ1-6, with TRBD1 matching 7 bases. The CDR3 consists of 16 residues. CDR1 is LNHDA, CDR2 SQIVND, per germline (reference sequence). J gave up 7 bases and V 6 bases, and 12 bases lay outside the gene matches. CDR3 loop: CASSPFTTGNNSPLHF. In DNA, the CDR3 is TGTGCCAGTAGCCCATTCACGACAGGGAACAATTCACCCCTCCACTTT.

The chain recombines TRBV7-2 with TRBJ1-1, with 7 bases lining up with TRBD1. CDR1 and CDR2 from the germline V gene are SGHTA and FQGNSA. This CDR3 comprises 14 residues. With 5 bases clipped from V and 0 bases from J, the junction kept 3 bases outside the gene matches. CDR3 coding DNA: TGTGCCAGCAGCGGGGGACAGATGAACACTGAAGCTTTCTTT. As protein: CASSGGQMNTEAFF.

This clonotype was detected a few times. This CDR3 is CASMDPPGQPSYNEQFF. For the CDR3, the DNA is TGTGCCAGCATGGATCCACCGGGACAACCCTCCTACAATGAGCAGTTCTTC. J is TRBJ2-1 and V is TRBV6-2 or TRBV6-3, with D possibly matching TRBD1 (6 bases). CDR3 size: 17 residues. Looked up from germline, CDR1 is MNHEY and CDR2 is SVGEGT. The germline V and J ends were trimmed by 7 bases and 0 bases, with 19 bases remaining between them.

This clonotype was observed a few times. J is TRBJ2-7 and V is TRBV12-3 or TRBV12-4, with D tentatively TRBD2 (5 bases). V lost 0 bases, J lost 0 bases, and 15 bases lay in between. This CDR3 is 17 amino acids long. The CDR3: CASSLADGVPRSYEQYF. The CDR3 DNA reads as TGTGCCAGCAGTTTAGCGGACGGGGTCCCCCGCTCCTACGAGCAGTACTTC.

The genes are TRBV6-5 and TRBJ2-2; no firm D call. CDR1 is MNHEY, CDR2 SVGAGI, per germline. Trimming removed 5 bases at V and 6 bases at J, with 7 bases between. CDR3 length: 12 amino acids. The CDR3 bases are TGTGCCAGCAGTCCCTTCGCCGGGGAGCTGTTTTTT. The encoded protein is CASSPFAGELFF.

This clonotype was recorded a few times. The junction differs from germline at one of its ends, possibly a read error. The chain has TRBV20-1 and TRBJ2-3; D perhaps matches TRBD2 (5 bases). This CDR3 has 10 residues. Looked up from germline, CDR1 is DFQATT and CDR2 is SNEGSKA (reference sequence). The CDR3 protein is CTRGADTQYF. The CDR3, as DNA: TGTACCCGGGGTGCAGATACGCAGTATTTT.

The table lists this clonotype with many counts. The chain couples TRBV27 to TRBJ2-1; D is perhaps TRBD2 (6 bases). Germline values: CDR1 MNHEY, CDR2 SMNVEV (reference sequence). Deletions cut 6 bases from V and 3 bases from J, with 12 bases between. The CDR3 covers 14 residues. DNA for the CDR3: TGTGCCAGCAGGGGCGGGGCGGGCTACAATGAGCAGTTCTTC. Its translation is CASRGGAGYNEQFF.

About this clonotype itself: The junction departs from germline at one end; a sequencing error may be responsible. The rearrangement joins TRBV28 to TRBJ1-2; 7 nucleotides align to TRBD1. The germline V gene encodes CDR1 MDHEN and CDR2 SYDVKM. The CDR3 covers 14 residues. This CDR3 is CASSNRQGNYCYTF. CDR3 DNA sequence: TGTGCCAGCAGTAATCGACAGGGCAACTATTGCTACACCTTC.

This sequence joins TRBV25-1 and TRBJ2-1, with D possibly being TRBD1 (6 bases). The ends were cut back, 4 bases at V and 3 bases at J, with 13 bases in the middle. CDR3 length equals 15 residues. Germline-derived CDR1 and CDR2 are MGHDK and SYGVNS. The CDR3 sequence: CASSGRGGIYNEQFF. In DNA form, the CDR3 reads TGTGCCAGCAGTGGTCGAGGGGGTATCTACAATGAGCAGTTCTTC.

This clonotype was detected many times. V is TRBV3-1 and J is TRBJ2-7; perhaps D is TRBD1 or TRBD2 (5 bases each). This CDR3 has 11 amino acids. V was cut by 9 bases and J by 4 bases, with 10 bases left in between. Germline CDR1 is LGHDT and CDR2 is YNNKEL (reference sequence). The CDR3 region has the DNA TGTGCCAGTGGGACGGAGTACGAGCAGTACTTC. This encodes CASGTEYEQYF.

This clonotype was found a few times. J is TRBJ1-2 and V is TRBV4-3; TRBD1 matches at 7 bases. Germline V gene sequence: CDR1 LGHNA, CDR2 YSLEER. There are 15 residues in the CDR3. Losses at the gene ends were 3 bases for V and 8 bases for J; bases not matched to a gene: 12. The CDR3 nucleotides read TGCGCCAGCAGCCACGGGACAGAAGTGGAAGGAGGCTACACCTTC. This sequence encodes CASSHGTEVEGGYTF.